The 10 T cell receptor beta chains below all came from one sample that was sequenced in a study of cytomegalovirus exposure and HLA in healthy donors. Primers: 60 Vbeta forward and 13 Jbeta reverse. The data were produced by immunoSEQ multiplex PCR, yet TCRdb's version contains in-frame clones alone and is incomplete. This sample carries some 250,000 clones, 82% of them seen once, and the ten largest clones take 5.4%. The sequencing sample was made of PBMCs. The receptors here all came from a middle-aged woman in good health and CMV-seropositive.

The chain recombines TRBV4-3 with TRBJ2-4; 9 nucleotides line up with TRBD1. The CDR3 is made up of 15 amino acids. CDR1 is LGHNA and CDR2 is YSLEER in the germline V gene. The V gene end was trimmed by 3 bases and the J gene end by 6 bases; junction bases not matched to a gene: 6. CDR3 in amino acids: CASSHGQGFGNIQYF. CDR3 DNA: TGCGCCAGCAGCCATGGACAGGGGTTTGGAAACATTCAGTACTTC.

The chain links TRBV12-5 to TRBJ2-7, with a weak D call TRBD1 (5 bases). Trimming left V 5 bases short and J 3 bases short, with 11 bases between. Germline V gene lookup returns CDR1 LGHNT and CDR2 FRNRAP. This CDR3 spans 13 amino acids. The CDR3 DNA reads as TGTGCTAGTGGTACTGACAGTCGCTACGAGCAGTACTTC. The encoded protein is CASGTDSRYEQYF.

The chain links TRBV6-5 to TRBJ1-1; no reliable D call. From germline, CDR1 is MNHEY and CDR2 SVGAGI. Trimming pared 2 bases from V and 0 bases from J, leaving 10 bases between. The CDR3 has 15 amino acids. DNA for the CDR3: TGTGCCAGCAGTTACGGCAGGCGACTGAACACTGAAGCTTTCTTT. Translated: CASSYGRRLNTEAFF.

V usage is TRBV7-3 and J usage is TRBJ2-7; no firm D call. The germline CDR1 and CDR2 sequences are SGHTA and FQGTGA. The CDR3 totals 12 residues. V gave up 5 bases and J gave up 2 bases, with 7 bases separating them. DNA for the CDR3: TGTGCCAGCAGCCCCTCTACCTACGAGCAGTACTTC. It codes for CASSPSTYEQYF.

The chain employs TRBV25-1 and TRBJ1-2, with a possible D match to TRBD1 (5 bases). The length of the CDR3 is 13 residues. V was trimmed by 4 bases and J by 4 bases, leaving 10 bases between them. Germline values: CDR1 MGHDK, CDR2 SYGVNS. As DNA, the CDR3 is TGTGCCAGCAGTGTCTACAGGTCCTATGGCTACACCTTC. It yields the protein CASSVYRSYGYTF.

The count of this clone is one. The chain recombines TRBV2 with TRBJ2-7, with 7 nucleotides matching TRBD1. This CDR3 spans 17 amino acids. The germline CDR1 and CDR2 sequences are SNHLY and FYNNEI. V shed 4 bases, J shed 2 bases, and the junction held 14 bases outside the gene matches. This CDR3 is CASSGQGLFQKTYEQYF. As DNA, the CDR3 is TGTGCCAGCAGTGGACAGGGTCTATTCCAAAAGACCTACGAGCAGTACTTC. Full variable domain (rest looked up from reference TRBV2 and TRBJ2-7): EPEVTQTPSHQVTQMGQEVILRCVPISNHLYFYWYRQILGQKVEFLVSFYNNEISEKSEIFDDQFSVERPDGSNFTLKIRSTKLEDSAMYFCASSGQGLFQKTYEQYFGPGTRLTVT.

The gene calls are TRBV11-3 and TRBJ2-7, with 10 positions matching TRBD2. V was clipped by 1 base and J by 0 bases; unmatched bases: 9. The CDR3 extends over 18 amino acids. The germline CDR1 and CDR2 sequences are SGHNT and YENEEA. The CDR3 coding sequence is TGTGCCAGCAGCTTAGGCGTGACTAGCGGGCGGAGCTCCTACGAGCAGTACTTC. Translated: CASSLGVTSGRSSYEQYF. Looking up the rest from reference TRBV11-3 and TRBJ2-7 gives the full variable domain: EAGVVQSPRYKIIEKKQPVAFWCNPISGHNTLYWYLQNLGQGPELLIRYENEEAVDDSQLPKDRFSAERLKGVDSTLKIQPAELGDSAVYLCASSLGVTSGRSSYEQYFGPGTRLTVT.

This chain joins TRBV27 and TRBJ1-6; D is unresolved. Germline V gives CDR1 MNHEY, CDR2 SMNVEV (reference sequence). Trimming shortened V by 8 bases and J by 0 bases, and 2 bases separated the two germline ends. The CDR3 extends over 12 amino acids. CDR3 region: CASHSYNSPLHF. CDR3 in DNA: TGTGCCAGCCACTCCTATAATTCACCCCTCCACTTT.

This sequence joins TRBV5-1 and TRBJ1-1; 7 bases are a match to TRBD1. Germline-derived CDR1 and CDR2 are SGHRS and YFSETQ. The CDR3 consists of 15 residues. Trimming at V came to 0 bases and at J to 2 bases, leaving 4 bases not matched to a gene. CDR3 bases: TGCGCCAGCAGCTTGGGGGACAGACCAAACACTGAAGCTTTCTTT. Translation gives CASSLGDRPNTEAFF.

This chain uses TRBV2 with TRBJ2-5, with a weak D call TRBD1 (5 bases). CDR1 and CDR2 from the germline V gene are SNHLY and FYNNEI. CDR3 length: 15 amino acids. The V end lost 0 bases, the J end lost 4 bases, and 12 bases lay between the germline ends. The CDR3 DNA reads TGTGCCAGCAGTGAAGCCCCCAGGGTGGGAGAGACCCAGTACTTC. Amino acid sequence: CASSEAPRVGETQYF.